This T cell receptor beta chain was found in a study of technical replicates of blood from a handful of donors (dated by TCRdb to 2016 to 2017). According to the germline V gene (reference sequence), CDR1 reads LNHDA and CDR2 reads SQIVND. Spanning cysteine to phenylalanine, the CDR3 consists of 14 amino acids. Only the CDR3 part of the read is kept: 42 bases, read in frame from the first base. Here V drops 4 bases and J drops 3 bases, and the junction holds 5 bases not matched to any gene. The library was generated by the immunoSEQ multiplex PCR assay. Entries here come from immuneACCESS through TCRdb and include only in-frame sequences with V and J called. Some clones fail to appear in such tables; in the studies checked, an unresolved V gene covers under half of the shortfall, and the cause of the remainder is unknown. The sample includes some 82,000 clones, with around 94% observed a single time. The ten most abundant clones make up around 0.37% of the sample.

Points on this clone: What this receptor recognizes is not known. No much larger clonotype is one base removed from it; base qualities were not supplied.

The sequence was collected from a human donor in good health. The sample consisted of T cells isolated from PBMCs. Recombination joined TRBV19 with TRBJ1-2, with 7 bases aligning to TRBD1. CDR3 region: CASSTTGDYYGYTF. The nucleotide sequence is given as TGTGCCAGTAGTACCACAGGGGACTACTATGGCTACACCTTC.